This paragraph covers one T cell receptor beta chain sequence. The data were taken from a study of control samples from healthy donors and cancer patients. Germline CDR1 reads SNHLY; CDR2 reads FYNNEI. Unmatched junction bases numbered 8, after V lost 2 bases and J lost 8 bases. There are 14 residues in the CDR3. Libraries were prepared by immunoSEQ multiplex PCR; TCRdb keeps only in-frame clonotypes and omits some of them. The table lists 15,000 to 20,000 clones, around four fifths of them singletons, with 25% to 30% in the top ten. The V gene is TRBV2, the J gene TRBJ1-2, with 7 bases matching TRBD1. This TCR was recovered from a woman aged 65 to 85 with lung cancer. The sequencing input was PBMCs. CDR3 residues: CASSERDSASGYTF. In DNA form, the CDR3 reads TGTGCCAGCAGTGAACGGGACAGCGCCTCGGGCTACACCTTC.